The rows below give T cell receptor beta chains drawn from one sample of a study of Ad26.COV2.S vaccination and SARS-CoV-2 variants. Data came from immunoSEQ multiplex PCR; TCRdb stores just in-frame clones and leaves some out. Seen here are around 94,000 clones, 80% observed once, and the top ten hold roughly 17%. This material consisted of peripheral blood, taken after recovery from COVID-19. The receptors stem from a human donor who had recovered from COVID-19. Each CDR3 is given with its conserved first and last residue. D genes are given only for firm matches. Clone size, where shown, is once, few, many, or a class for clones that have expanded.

CASSRNREFYEQYF,TGTGCCAGCAGTAGAAACAGGGAATTCTACGAGCAGTACTTC,.,TRBJ2-7,.,TRBV6-5
CASSYQQGNQPQHF,TGTGCCAGCAGTTATCAGCAGGGCAATCAGCCCCAGCATTTT,.,TRBJ1-5,.,TRBV6-2/TRBV6-3
CASSGDYNEQFF,TGTGCCAGCAGTGGGGACTACAATGAGCAGTTCTTC,once,TRBJ2-1,.,TRBV11-3
CASSIVGTRNSPLHF,TGTGCCAGTAGTATAGTGGGGACGCGGAATTCACCCCTCCACTTT,.,TRBJ1-6,.,TRBV19
CAISDPDFYEQYF,TGTGCCATCAGTGACCCCGATTTCTACGAGCAGTACTTC,.,TRBJ2-7,.,TRBV10-3
CASSTRDRPMLEQYF,TGTGCCAGCAGCACCAGAGACAGGCCCATGCTCGAGCAGTACTTC,.,TRBJ2-7,.,TRBV3-1/TRBV3-2
CASSPLGQANQPQHF,TGTGCCAGCAGCCCTCTGGGACAGGCAAATCAGCCCCAGCATTTT,.,TRBJ1-5,TRBD1,TRBV7-9
CASTSGGINNEQFF,TGTGCCAGCACCTCGGGGGGGATCAACAATGAGCAGTTCTTC,.,TRBJ2-1,TRBD2,TRBV7-2
CASGQQGLRDGYTF,TGTGCCAGCGGCCAACAGGGTTTGAGGGATGGCTACACCTTC,.,TRBJ1-2,.,TRBV13
CSVEDRQGTYEQYF,TGCAGCGTTGAAGATCGCCAGGGTACGTACGAGCAGTACTTC,.,TRBJ2-7,.,TRBV29-1
CASSLVPGLTGYTF,TGTGCCAGCAGCTTAGTCCCAGGACTCACTGGCTACACCTTC,.,TRBJ1-2,.,TRBV7-6
CASSLPNALNSPLHF,TGTGCCAGCAGCTTACCGAACGCTCTTAATTCACCCCTCCACTTT,few,TRBJ1-6,.,TRBV7-9
CASSSTGWNYGYTF,TGTGCCAGTAGTTCGACAGGGTGGAACTATGGCTACACCTTC,.,TRBJ1-2,TRBD1,TRBV19
CASSLVWGGTNTGELFF,TGTGCCAGCAGCTTAGTTTGGGGCGGAACGAACACCGGGGAGCTGTTTTTT,.,TRBJ2-2,.,TRBV7-2
CASSLGSGELTDTQYF,TGTGCCAGCAGCTTAGGGTCAGGGGAGCTCACAGATACGCAGTATTTT,.,TRBJ2-3,.,TRBV7-7
CASSLEGGGYNEQFF,TGTGCCAGCAGCTTAGAGGGCGGGGGTTACAATGAGCAGTTCTTC,.,TRBJ2-1,TRBD2,TRBV11-3
CASSSPGRTDNEQFF,TGTGCCAGCAGCTCACCGGGCCGGACAGACAATGAGCAGTTCTTC,.,TRBJ2-1,.,TRBV5-4
CASSQRENTEAFF,TGTGCCAGCAGTCAGAGGGAGAACACTGAAGCTTTCTTT,few,TRBJ1-1,.,TRBV6-5
CASSFADRPGGGYSYEQYF,TGTGCCAGCAGCTTCGCGGACCGACCAGGGGGGGGTTACTCCTACGAGCAGTACTTC,.,TRBJ2-7,.,TRBV11-2
CASSPQGYTEAFF,TGTGCCAGCAGTCCTCAGGGATACACTGAAGCTTTCTTT,.,TRBJ1-1,.,TRBV7-2
CASGQGLNTEAFF,TGTGCCAGTGGACAGGGCCTGAACACTGAAGCTTTCTTT,.,TRBJ1-1,TRBD1,TRBV19
CASSGARAGPLNGETQYF,TGTGCCAGCAGCGGAGCCCGGGCGGGGCCTCTAAACGGGGAGACCCAGTACTTC,.,TRBJ2-5,.,TRBV5-4
CASSHSIPRKANEKLFF,TGTGCCAGCAGCCATTCTATCCCCAGGAAGGCTAATGAAAAACTGTTTTTT,.,TRBJ1-4,.,TRBV4-2
CATSAGRLTNEKLFF,TGTGCCACCAGCGCAGGGCGCCTAACTAATGAAAAACTGTTTTTT,once,TRBJ1-4,.,TRBV24-1
CASSHAGTLGEQFF,TGTGCCAGCAGCCATGCCGGGACCCTAGGTGAGCAGTTCTTC,.,TRBJ2-1,.,TRBV3-1/TRBV3-2
CATSIQETQYF,TGTGCCACCAGCATCCAAGAGACCCAGTACTTC,once,TRBJ2-5,.,TRBV15
CAISANRGDRYEQYF,TGTGCCATCAGTGCGAACAGGGGTGATAGGTACGAGCAGTACTTC,.,TRBJ2-7,TRBD1,TRBV10-3
CASSIQENTEAFF,TGTGCCAGTAGTATCCAGGAAAACACTGAAGCTTTCTTT,few,TRBJ1-1,.,TRBV19
CASSLESNRDADTQYF,TGTGCCAGCAGCTTGGAGTCGAACAGGGACGCCGATACGCAGTATTTT,once,TRBJ2-3,.,TRBV5-6
CASSFQSTGETQYF,TGCGCCAGCAGCTTTCAGTCAACGGGGGAGACCCAGTACTTC,.,TRBJ2-5,.,TRBV5-1
CASSLGQGTSSYNEQFF,TGTGCCAGCAGCTTGGGACAGGGGACGAGCTCCTACAATGAGCAGTTCTTC,.,TRBJ2-1,TRBD1,TRBV5-4
CASSYSGAGATEAFF,TGTGCCAGCAGTTACTCGGGCGCAGGGGCCACTGAAGCTTTCTTT,.,TRBJ1-1,.,TRBV6-5
CATSRDPGQAFYGYTF,TGTGCCACCAGCAGAGACCCGGGACAGGCCTTCTATGGCTACACCTTC,.,TRBJ1-2,TRBD1,TRBV15